The entry below gives a single T cell receptor beta chain sequence along with its context. Primers included in the PCR were 60 Vbeta and 13 Jbeta primers. Some clones are missing from TCRdb's copy, which holds only in-frame ones; the method was immunoSEQ multiplex PCR. Among over 100,000 clones listed, around 81% were seen once. This entry comes from a study of cytomegalovirus exposure and HLA in healthy donors. Germline V CDR1 and CDR2: ENHRY, SYGVKD. V was pared by 4 bases and J by 4 bases, with 8 bases between. CDR3 length: 13 amino acids. Those who donated were healthy bone marrow donors. The receptor's source is a woman in her 30s in good health and CMV-seronegative. The sample was PBMCs. The J gene is TRBJ1-5, the V gene TRBV10-3; D not certain. CDR3 bases: TGTGCCATCAGTGTAAGGGAGAATCAGCCCCAGCATTTT. Its protein is CAISVRENQPQHF.